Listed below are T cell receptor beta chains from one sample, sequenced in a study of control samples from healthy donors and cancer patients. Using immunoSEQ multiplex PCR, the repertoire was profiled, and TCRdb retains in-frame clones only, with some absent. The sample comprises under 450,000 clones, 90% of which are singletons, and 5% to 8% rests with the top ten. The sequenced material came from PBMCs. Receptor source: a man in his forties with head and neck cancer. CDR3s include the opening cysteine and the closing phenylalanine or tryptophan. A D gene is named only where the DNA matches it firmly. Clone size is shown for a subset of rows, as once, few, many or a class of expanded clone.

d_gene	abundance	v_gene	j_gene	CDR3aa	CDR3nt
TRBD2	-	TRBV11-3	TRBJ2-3	CASSSAGVGTDTQYF	TGTGCCAGCAGCTCGGCGGGAGTGGGCACAGATACGCAGTATTTT
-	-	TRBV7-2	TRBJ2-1	CASSLRGAVNEQFF	TGTGCCAGCAGCTTACGGGGGGCCGTGAATGAGCAGTTCTTC
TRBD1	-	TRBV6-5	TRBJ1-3	CASTYPGQGRNTIYF	TGTGCCAGCACATATCCGGGACAGGGGAGGAACACCATATATTTT
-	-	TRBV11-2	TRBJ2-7	CASSLWLGPTYEQYF	TGTGCCAGCAGCTTATGGCTGGGGCCTACCTACGAGCAGTACTTC
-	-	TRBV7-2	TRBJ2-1	CASSLNTRPDNEQFF	TGTGCCAGCAGCCTGAATACACGGCCCGATAATGAGCAGTTCTTC
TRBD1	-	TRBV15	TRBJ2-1	CATSRERQGGYNEQFF	TGTGCCACCAGCAGAGAGCGACAGGGCGGCTACAATGAGCAGTTCTTC
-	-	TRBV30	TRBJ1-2	CAWSPDRDRSYTF	TGTGCCTGGAGTCCAGATCGTGACCGGAGCTACACCTTC
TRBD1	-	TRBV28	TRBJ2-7	CASSLLPRFGTGVYEQYF	TGTGCCAGCAGTTTACTCCCTCGGTTCGGGACAGGGGTGTACGAGCAGTACTTC
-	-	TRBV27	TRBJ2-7	CASISDTSYEQYF	TGTGCCAGCATTTCGGACACCTCCTACGAGCAGTACTTC
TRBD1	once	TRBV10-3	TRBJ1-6	CAISGQGISPLHF	TGTGCCATTTCGGGACAGGGCATCTCACCCCTCCACTTT
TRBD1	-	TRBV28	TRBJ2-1	CASRDRPYNEQFF	TGTGCCAGCCGGGACAGACCCTACAATGAGCAGTTCTTC
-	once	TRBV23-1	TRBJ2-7	CASSQSNYEQYF	TGCGCCAGCAGTCAATCTAACTACGAGCAGTACTTC
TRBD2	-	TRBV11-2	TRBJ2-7	CASSLVGLAGDEQYF	TGTGCCAGCAGCTTAGTCGGCCTAGCGGGAGACGAGCAGTACTTC
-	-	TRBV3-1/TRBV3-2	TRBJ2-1	CASSQEPPAYNEQFF	TGTGCCAGCAGCCAAGAACCCCCAGCTTACAATGAGCAGTTCTTC
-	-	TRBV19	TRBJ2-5	CASSTDVRETQYF	TGTGCCAGTAGTACCGATGTCAGGGAGACCCAGTACTTC
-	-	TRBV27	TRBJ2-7	CASSRQSQAGAYEQYF	TGTGCCAGCAGTCGACAATCCCAGGCGGGGGCATACGAGCAGTACTTC
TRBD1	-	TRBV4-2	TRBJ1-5	CASSQSGTGYYQPQHF	TGTGCCAGCAGCCAATCCGGGACAGGGTACTATCAGCCCCAGCATTTT
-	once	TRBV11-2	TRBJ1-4	CASSLTGGNNEKLFF	TGTGCCAGCAGCTTAACGGGTGGAAATAATGAAAAACTGTTTTTT
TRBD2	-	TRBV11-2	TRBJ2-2	CASSSRTSGRDVSGELFF	TGTGCCAGCAGCTCCCGGACTAGCGGGAGAGACGTGAGCGGGGAGCTGTTTTTT
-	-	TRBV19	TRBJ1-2	CASSIDHDSYGYTF	TGTGCCAGTAGTATAGATCATGACAGCTATGGCTACACCTTC
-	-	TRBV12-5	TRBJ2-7	CASGLGLPGEQYF	TGTGCTAGTGGTTTGGGCCTCCCGGGAGAGCAGTACTTC
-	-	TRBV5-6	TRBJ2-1	CASRRAGEQFF	TGTGCCAGCAGACGGGCGGGTGAGCAGTTCTTC
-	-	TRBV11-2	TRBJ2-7	CASSLDPPGGVAGGYYEQYF	TGTGCCAGCAGCTTAGATCCCCCGGGTGGCGTGGCGGGCGGCTATTACGAGCAGTACTTC
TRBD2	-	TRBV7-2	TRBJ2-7	CASSLDSMGGEQYF	TGTGCCAGCAGCTTAGATAGTATGGGGGGGGAGCAGTACTTC
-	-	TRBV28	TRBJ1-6	CASRYNSPLHF	TGTGCCAGCAGGTATAATTCACCCCTCCACTTT
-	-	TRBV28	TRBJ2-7	CASSSWGMRSSYEQYF	TGTGCCAGCAGTTCATGGGGGATGAGAAGCTCCTACGAGCAGTACTTC
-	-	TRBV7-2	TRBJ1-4	CASSSRQGEEKLFF	TGTGCCAGCAGCTCGAGGCAGGGAGAAGAAAAACTGTTTTTT